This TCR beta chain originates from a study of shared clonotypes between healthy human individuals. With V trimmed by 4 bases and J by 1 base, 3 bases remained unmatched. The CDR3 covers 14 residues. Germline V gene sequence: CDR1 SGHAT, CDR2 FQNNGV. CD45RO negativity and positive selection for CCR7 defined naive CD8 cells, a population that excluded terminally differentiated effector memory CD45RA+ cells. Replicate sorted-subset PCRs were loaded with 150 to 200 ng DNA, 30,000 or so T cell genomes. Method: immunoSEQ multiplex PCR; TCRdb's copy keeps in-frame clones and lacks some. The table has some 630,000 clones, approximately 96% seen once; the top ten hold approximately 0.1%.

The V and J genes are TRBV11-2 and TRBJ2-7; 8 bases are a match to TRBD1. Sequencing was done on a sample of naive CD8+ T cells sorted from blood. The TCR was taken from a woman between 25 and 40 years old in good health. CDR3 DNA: TGTGCCAGCAGCTACCGGGACAGGTCCTACGAGCAGTACTTC. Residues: CASSYRDRSYEQYF. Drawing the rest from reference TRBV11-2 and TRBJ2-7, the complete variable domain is EAGVAQSPRYKIIEKRQSVAFWCNPISGHATLYWYQQILGQGPKLLIQFQNNGVVDDSQLPKDRFSAERLKGVDSTLKIQPAKLEDSAVYLCASSYRDRSYEQYFGPGTRLTVT.